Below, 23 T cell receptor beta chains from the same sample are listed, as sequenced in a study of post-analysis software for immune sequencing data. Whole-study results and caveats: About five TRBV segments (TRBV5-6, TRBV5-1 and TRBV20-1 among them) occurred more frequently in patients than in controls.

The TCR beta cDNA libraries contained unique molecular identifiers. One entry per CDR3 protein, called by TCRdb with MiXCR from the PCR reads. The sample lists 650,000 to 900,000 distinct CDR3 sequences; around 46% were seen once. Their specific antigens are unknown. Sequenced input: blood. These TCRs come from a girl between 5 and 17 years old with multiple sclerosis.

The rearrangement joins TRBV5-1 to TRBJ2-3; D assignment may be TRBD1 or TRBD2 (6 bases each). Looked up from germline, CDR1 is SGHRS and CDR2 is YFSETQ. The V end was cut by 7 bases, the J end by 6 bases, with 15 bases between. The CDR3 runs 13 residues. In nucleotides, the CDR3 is TGCGCCAGCGCCGGCACAGGGAGGGATACGCAGTATTTT. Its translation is CASAGTGRDTQYF.

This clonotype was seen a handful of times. This CDR3 reads CSARVGGGSSYEQYF. CDR3 bases: TGCAGTGCTAGGGTGGGGGGAGGAAGCTCCTACGAGCAGTACTTC. This rearrangement joins TRBV20-1 to TRBJ2-5; D is possibly TRBD2 (6 bases). The end of the DNA fits TRBJ2-7 better, so the J call may be wrong. CDR1 is DFQATT, CDR2 SNEGSKA, per germline (reference sequence). The CDR3 is 15 residues long.

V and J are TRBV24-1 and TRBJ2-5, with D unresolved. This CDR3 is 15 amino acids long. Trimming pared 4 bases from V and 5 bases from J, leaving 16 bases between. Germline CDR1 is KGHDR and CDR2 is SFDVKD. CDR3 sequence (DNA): TGTGCCACCAGTGAGCGGACCCTCGTAAGGGAGACCCAGTACTTC. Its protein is CATSERTLVRETQYF.

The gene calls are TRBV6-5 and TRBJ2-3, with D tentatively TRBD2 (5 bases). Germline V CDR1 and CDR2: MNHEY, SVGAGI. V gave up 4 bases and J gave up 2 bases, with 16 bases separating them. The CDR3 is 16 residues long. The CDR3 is CASSSGERLLTDTQYF. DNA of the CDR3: TGTGCCAGCAGTTCCGGCGAGCGGCTTCTCACAGATACGCAGTATTTT.

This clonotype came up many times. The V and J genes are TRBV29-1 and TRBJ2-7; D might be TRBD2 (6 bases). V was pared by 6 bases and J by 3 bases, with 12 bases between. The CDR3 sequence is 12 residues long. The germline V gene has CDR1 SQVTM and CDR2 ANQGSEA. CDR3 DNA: TGCAGCGTCCCGGGACTGGGCTACGAGCAGTACTTC. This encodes CSVPGLGYEQYF.

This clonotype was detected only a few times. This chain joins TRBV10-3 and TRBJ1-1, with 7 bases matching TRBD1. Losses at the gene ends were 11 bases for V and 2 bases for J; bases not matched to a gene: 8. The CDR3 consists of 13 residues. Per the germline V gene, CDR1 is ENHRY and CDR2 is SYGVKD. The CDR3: CASKGQTNTEAFF. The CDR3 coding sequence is TGTGCCTCCAAGGGACAGACTAACACTGAAGCTTTCTTT.

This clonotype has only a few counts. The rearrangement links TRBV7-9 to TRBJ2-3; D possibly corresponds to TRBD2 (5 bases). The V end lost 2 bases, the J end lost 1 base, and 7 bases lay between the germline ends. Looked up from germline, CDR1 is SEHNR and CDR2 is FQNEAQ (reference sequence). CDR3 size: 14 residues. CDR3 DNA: TGTGCCAGCAGCTTATACGGGGGCACAGATACGCAGTATTTT. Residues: CASSLYGGTDTQYF. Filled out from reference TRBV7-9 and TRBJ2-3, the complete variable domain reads DTGVSQNPRHKITKRGQNVTFRCDPISEHNRLYWYRQTLGQGPEFLTYFQNEAQLEKSRLLSDRFSAERPKGSFSTLEIQRTEQGDSAMYLCASSLYGGTDTQYFGPGTRLTVL.

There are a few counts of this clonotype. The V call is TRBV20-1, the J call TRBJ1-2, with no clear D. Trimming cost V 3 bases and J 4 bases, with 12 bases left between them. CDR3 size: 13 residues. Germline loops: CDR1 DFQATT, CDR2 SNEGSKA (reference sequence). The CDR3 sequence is CSASNPRAYGYTF. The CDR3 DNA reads TGCAGTGCTAGTAATCCCCGCGCCTATGGCTACACCTTC.

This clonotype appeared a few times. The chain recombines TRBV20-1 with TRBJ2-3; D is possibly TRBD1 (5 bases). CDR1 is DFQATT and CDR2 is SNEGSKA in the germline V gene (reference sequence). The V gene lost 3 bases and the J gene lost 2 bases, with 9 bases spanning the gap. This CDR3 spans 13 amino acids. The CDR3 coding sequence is TGCAGTGCTAGGACAGACAACACAGATACGCAGTATTTT. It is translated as CSARTDNTDTQYF.

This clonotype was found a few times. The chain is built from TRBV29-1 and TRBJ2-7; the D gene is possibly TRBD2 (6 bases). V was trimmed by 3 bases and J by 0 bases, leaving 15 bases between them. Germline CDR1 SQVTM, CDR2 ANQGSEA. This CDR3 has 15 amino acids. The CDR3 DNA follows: TGCAGCGTTGAGGTCCCCACTAGCACCTCCTACGAGCAGTACTTC. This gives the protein CSVEVPTSTSYEQYF.

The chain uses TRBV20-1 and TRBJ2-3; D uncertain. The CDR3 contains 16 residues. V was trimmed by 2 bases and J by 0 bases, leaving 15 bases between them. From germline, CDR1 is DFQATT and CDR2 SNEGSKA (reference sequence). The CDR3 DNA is TGCAGTGCTAGAAAAGCCCAATCCCTTAGCACAGATACGCAGTATTTT. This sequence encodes CSARKAQSLSTDTQYF.

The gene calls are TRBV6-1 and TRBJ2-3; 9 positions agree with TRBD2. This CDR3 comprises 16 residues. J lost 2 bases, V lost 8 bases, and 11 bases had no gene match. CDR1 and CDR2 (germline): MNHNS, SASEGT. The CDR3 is CASPELLAGNTDTQYF. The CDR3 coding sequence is TGTGCCAGCCCGGAACTTCTAGCGGGAAACACAGATACGCAGTATTTT.

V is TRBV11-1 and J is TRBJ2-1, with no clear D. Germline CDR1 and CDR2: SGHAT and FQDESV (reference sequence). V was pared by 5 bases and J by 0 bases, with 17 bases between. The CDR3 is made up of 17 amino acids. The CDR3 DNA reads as TGTGCCAGCAGCCCCCCCGTGGGTACGAACTCCTACAATGAGCAGTTCTTC. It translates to CASSPPVGTNSYNEQFF.

The CDR3 DNA reads TGCAGTGCTAGCCCCATGCGGGAGGATCACAACGAGCAGTACTTC. Amino acid sequence: CSASPMREDHNEQYF. The rearrangement uses TRBV20-1 and TRBJ2-5, with 8 bases fitting TRBD2. Matching the DNA end better, TRBJ2-7 makes the J call doubtful. The CDR3 extends over 15 amino acids. The germline V gene encodes CDR1 DFQATT and CDR2 SNEGSKA (reference sequence).

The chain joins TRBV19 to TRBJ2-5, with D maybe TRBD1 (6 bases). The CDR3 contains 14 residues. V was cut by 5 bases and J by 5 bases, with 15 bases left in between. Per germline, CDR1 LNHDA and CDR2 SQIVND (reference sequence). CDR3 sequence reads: CASSEGNRAETQYF. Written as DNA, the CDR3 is TGTGCCAGTAGTGAAGGGAACAGGGCTGAGACCCAGTACTTC.

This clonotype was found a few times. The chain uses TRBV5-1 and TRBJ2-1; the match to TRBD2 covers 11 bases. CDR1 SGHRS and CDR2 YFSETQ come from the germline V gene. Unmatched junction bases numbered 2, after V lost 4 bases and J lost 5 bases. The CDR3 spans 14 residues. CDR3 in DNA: TGCGCCAGCAGCCCGACTAGCGGGGACAATGAGCAGTTCTTC. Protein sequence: CASSPTSGDNEQFF. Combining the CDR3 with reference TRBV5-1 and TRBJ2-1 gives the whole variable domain KAGVTQTPRYLIKTRGQQVTLSCSPISGHRSVSWYQQTPGQGLQFLFEYFSETQRNKGNFPGRFSGRQFSNSRSEMNVSTLELGDSALYLCASSPTSGDNEQFFGPGTRLTVL.

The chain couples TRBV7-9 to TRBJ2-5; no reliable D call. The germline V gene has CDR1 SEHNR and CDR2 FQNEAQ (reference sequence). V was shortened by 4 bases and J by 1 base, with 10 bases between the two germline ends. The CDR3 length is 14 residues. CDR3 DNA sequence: TGTGCCAGCAGCTCCCTGGGAATCCAAGAGACCCAGTACTTC. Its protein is CASSSLGIQETQYF.

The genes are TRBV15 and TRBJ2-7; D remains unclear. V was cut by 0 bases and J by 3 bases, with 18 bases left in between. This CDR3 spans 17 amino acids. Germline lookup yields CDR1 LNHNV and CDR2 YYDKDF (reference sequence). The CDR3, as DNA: TGTGCCACCAGCAGAGAAAGTATAGGCACGGGTAACTACGAGCAGTACTTC. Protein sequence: CATSRESIGTGNYEQYF.

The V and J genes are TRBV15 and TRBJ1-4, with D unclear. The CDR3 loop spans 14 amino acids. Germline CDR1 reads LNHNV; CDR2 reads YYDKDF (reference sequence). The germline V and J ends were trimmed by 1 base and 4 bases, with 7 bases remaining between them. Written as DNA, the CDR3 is TGTGCCACCAGCAGAGCTGGGAGTAATGAAAAACTGTTTTTT. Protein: CATSRAGSNEKLFF.

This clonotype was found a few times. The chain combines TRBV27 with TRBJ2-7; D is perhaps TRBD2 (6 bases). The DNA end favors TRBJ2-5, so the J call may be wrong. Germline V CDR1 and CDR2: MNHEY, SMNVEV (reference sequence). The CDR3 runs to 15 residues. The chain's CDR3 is CASSLSTAGRQTQYF. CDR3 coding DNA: TGTGCCAGCAGTCTAAGTACGGCAGGGAGGCAGACCCAGTACTTC.

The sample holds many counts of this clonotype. The CDR3 loop is CSARDTEGYGYTF. CDR3 nucleotides: TGCAGTGCTAGAGATACGGAGGGGTATGGCTACACCTTC. The chain recombines TRBV20-1 with TRBJ1-2; D perhaps matches TRBD1 (5 bases). The CDR3 runs 13 residues. V lost 0 bases and J lost 5, with 10 bases in between. The germline gives CDR1 DFQATT, CDR2 SNEGSKA (reference sequence).

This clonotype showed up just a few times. CDR3 coding DNA: TGCAGCGTTTCTCGACTAGCGGGGAACAATGAGCAGTTCTTC. Translating gives CSVSRLAGNNEQFF. V and J are TRBV29-1 and TRBJ2-1; 11 positions agree with TRBD2. The CDR3 sequence is 14 residues long. Germline trimming cut 5 bases from V and 5 bases from J; bases unmatched to any gene: 5. Germline lookup yields CDR1 SQVTM and CDR2 ANQGSEA.

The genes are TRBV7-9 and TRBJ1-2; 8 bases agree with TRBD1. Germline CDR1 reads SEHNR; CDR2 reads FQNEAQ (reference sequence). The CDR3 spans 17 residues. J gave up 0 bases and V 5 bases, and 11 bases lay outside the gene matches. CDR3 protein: CASSTNRGGTANYGYTF. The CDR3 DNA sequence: TGTGCCAGCAGCACAAACAGGGGGGGAACGGCTAACTATGGCTACACCTTC. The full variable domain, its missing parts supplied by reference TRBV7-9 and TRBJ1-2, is DTGVSQNPRHKITKRGQNVTFRCDPISEHNRLYWYRQTLGQGPEFLTYFQNEAQLEKSRLLSDRFSAERPKGSFSTLEIQRTEQGDSAMYLCASSTNRGGTANYGYTFGSGTRLTVV.